Shown below are 30 T cell receptor beta chains from a single sample sequenced in a study of blood T cell repertoires in COVID-19. The repertoire was sequenced with immunoSEQ multiplex PCR; TCRdb's copy has only in-frame clones and lacks some. This sample carries about 90,000 clones, approximately 89% of them seen once, and the ten largest clones take approximately 2.2%. Sequencing input: peripheral blood. The source of these receptors is a human donor with active COVID-19. The donor label of this sample is uncertain.

The rearrangement links TRBV7-8 to TRBJ2-5; D might be TRBD1 (6 bases). Looked up from germline, CDR1 is SGHVS and CDR2 is FQNEAQ. This CDR3 contains 15 residues. Trimming took off 5 bases at V and 1 base at J, with 14 bases between the two ends. In DNA form, the CDR3 reads TGTGCCAGCAGCCGACAGGAACCTTTCCAAGAGACCCAGTACTTC. Translated: CASSRQEPFQETQYF.

The genes are TRBV28 and TRBJ1-1; TRBD1 aligns across 9 bases. Germline CDR1 is MDHEN and CDR2 is SYDVKM. This CDR3 comprises 15 residues. Losses at the gene ends were 5 bases for V and 5 bases for J; bases not matched to a gene: 9. This CDR3 reads CASSVPQGAGTEAFF. The CDR3, as DNA: TGTGCCAGCAGTGTACCACAGGGGGCGGGTACTGAAGCTTTCTTT.

The V and J genes are TRBV12-3 or TRBV12-4 and TRBJ1-5; 7 positions match TRBD1. J gave up 3 bases and V 6 bases, and 2 bases lay outside the gene matches. The CDR3 sequence is 13 residues long. The CDR3 is CASRGTVNQPQHF. The CDR3, as DNA: TGTGCCAGCAGAGGGACAGTCAATCAGCCCCAGCATTTT.

The chain carries TRBV6-5 and TRBJ1-2, with D possibly TRBD1 on 5 matching bases. The CDR3 runs to 14 residues. V lost 6 bases and J lost 2, with 13 bases in between. CDR1 and CDR2 (germline): MNHEY, SVGAGI. CDR3 amino acids: CASRDRDLNYGYTF. As DNA, the CDR3 is TGTGCCAGCAGAGACCGGGACTTGAACTATGGCTACACCTTC.

V usage is TRBV6-4 and J usage is TRBJ2-3, with 9 positions matching TRBD2. In germline, CDR1 is MRHNA, CDR2 SNTAGT. The CDR3 loop spans 15 amino acids. Losses at the gene ends were 6 bases for V and 0 bases for J; bases not matched to a gene: 4. CDR3 protein: CASSLTSGSTDTQYF. The CDR3 DNA is TGTGCCAGCAGCCTGACTAGCGGTAGCACAGATACGCAGTATTTT.

In this sample, this clone turned up a few times. This chain links TRBV29-1 with TRBJ2-7; TRBD1 aligns across 8 bases. With V trimmed by 6 bases and J by 3 bases, 10 bases remained unmatched. Germline loops: CDR1 SQVTM, CDR2 ANQGSEA. The CDR3 consists of 14 residues. CDR3 region: CSVVGDRTHYEQYF. The CDR3 region has the DNA TGCAGCGTCGTGGGGGACAGGACCCACTACGAGCAGTACTTC.

This chain uses TRBV15 with TRBJ2-1; 11 bases agree with TRBD1. After removal of 3 bases from V and 10 bases from J, the junction contained 11 bases not matched to a gene. This CDR3 is built from 16 residues. Germline CDR1 and CDR2: LNHNV and YYDKDF (reference sequence). The CDR3 loop reads CATSRGGQGGPLEQFF. The CDR3 region has the DNA TGTGCCACCAGCAGGGGGGGACAGGGGGGCCCCCTGGAGCAGTTCTTC.

This clone was counted only a few times. This chain joins TRBV6-5 and TRBJ2-1, with TRBD2 matching over 11 bases. This CDR3 comprises 15 residues. With 4 bases clipped from V and 6 bases from J, the junction kept 5 bases outside the gene matches. Per the germline V gene, CDR1 is MNHEY and CDR2 is SVGAGI. CDR3: CASSLAGGTPNEQFF. The CDR3 DNA reads as TGTGCCAGCAGTTTAGCGGGGGGGACCCCCAATGAGCAGTTCTTC.

The genes are TRBV19 and TRBJ1-5; D unclear. The germline V gene encodes CDR1 LNHDA and CDR2 SQIVND (reference sequence). Trimming cost V 5 bases and J 5 bases, with 10 bases left between them. This CDR3 contains 13 residues. CDR3 region: CASSAHKDQPQHF. The CDR3 DNA sequence: TGTGCCAGTAGTGCTCACAAAGATCAGCCCCAGCATTTT.

The rearrangement joins TRBV4-1 to TRBJ1-6; 8 nucleotides align to TRBD1. In germline, CDR1 is MGHRA, CDR2 YSYEKL. The ends lost 3 bases at V and 11 bases at J; junction bases unmatched: 9. CDR3 size: 15 residues. The CDR3 DNA is TGCGCCAGCAGCCAGCCTGGACAGGGAAGGCCACCCCTCCACTTT. Protein product: CASSQPGQGRPPLHF.

The rearrangement links TRBV6-5 to TRBJ1-3; D is unclear. Germline CDR1 reads MNHEY; CDR2 reads SVGAGI. Trimming pared 0 bases from V and 0 bases from J, leaving 9 bases between. CDR3 length equals 16 residues. This CDR3 is CASSYSKLGSGNTIYF. The CDR3 nucleotides read TGTGCCAGCAGTTACTCGAAACTAGGCTCTGGAAACACCATATATTTT.

The chain uses TRBV28 and TRBJ1-5; D not certain. In germline, CDR1 is MDHEN, CDR2 SYDVKM. V dropped 9 bases and J dropped 4 bases, with 10 bases sitting between them. The CDR3 covers 12 residues. CDR3 amino acids: CARSTGNQPQHF. The CDR3 region has the DNA TGTGCCAGATCGACGGGGAATCAGCCCCAGCATTTT.

The V call is TRBV7-8, the J call TRBJ2-5; TRBD1 matches at 9 bases. Germline V gene data show CDR1 as SGHVS and CDR2 as FQNEAQ. Trimming at V came to 5 bases and at J to 3 bases, leaving 10 bases not matched to a gene. This CDR3 region has 16 residues. CDR3: CASSPGTGRGEETQYF. CDR3 nucleotide sequence: TGTGCCAGCAGCCCCGGGACAGGGAGGGGGGAAGAGACCCAGTACTTC. The variable domain in full, completed from reference TRBV7-8 and TRBJ2-5, reads GAGVSQSPRYKVAKRGQDVALRCDPISGHVSLFWYQQALGQGPEFLTYFQNEAQLDKSGLPSDRFFAERPEGSVSTLKIQRTQQEDSAVYLCASSPGTGRGEETQYFGPGTRLLVL.

V usage is TRBV18 and J usage is TRBJ2-1; TRBD2 matches at 10 bases. The CDR3 runs 16 residues. Trimming removed 0 bases from V and 5 bases from J; junction bases left unmatched: 4. Germline V gives CDR1 KGHSH, CDR2 LQKENI. In nucleotides, the CDR3 is TGTGCCAGCTCACCACCACTAGCGGGGACTAACAATGAGCAGTTCTTC. It yields the protein CASSPPLAGTNNEQFF.

The chain uses TRBV2 and TRBJ2-7; 7 nucleotides agree with TRBD1. The CDR3 is 14 amino acids. The germline gives CDR1 SNHLY, CDR2 FYNNEI. V was pared by 6 bases and J by 2 bases, with 7 bases of the junction left unmatched. CDR3 nucleotides: TGTGCCAGCAGATTCGGGACAGAGACCTACGAGCAGTACTTC. Translated, it gives CASRFGTETYEQYF.

V is TRBV3-1 (or the pseudogene TRBV3-2) and J is TRBJ2-3, with a weak D call TRBD1 (6 bases). The germline gives CDR1 LGHDT, CDR2 YNNKEL (reference sequence). The germline V and J ends were trimmed by 3 bases and 0 bases, with 16 bases remaining between them. The CDR3 is 17 residues long. The DNA of the CDR3 is TGTGCCAGCAGCCAGGGGTGGGGGCGCGGTAGCACAGATACGCAGTATTTT. Amino acid sequence: CASSQGWGRGSTDTQYF.

The V and J genes are TRBV29-1 and TRBJ2-7, with 8 bases aligning to TRBD1. The CDR3 runs to 13 residues. Germline loops: CDR1 SQVTM, CDR2 ANQGSEA. Unmatched junction bases numbered 6, after V lost 5 bases and J lost 3 bases. Written as DNA, the CDR3 is TGCAGCGTTAAAGGACAGGGAGGCTACGAGCAGTACTTC. Translation gives CSVKGQGGYEQYF.

The CDR3 region is CASSTRTGNQPQHF. In DNA form, the CDR3 reads TGTGCCAGCAGCACGCGGACAGGCAATCAGCCCCAGCATTTT. This chain links TRBV6-5 with TRBJ1-5; D may be TRBD1 (6 bases). The germline V gene has CDR1 MNHEY and CDR2 SVGAGI. The CDR3 covers 14 residues. Between the trimmed V and J ends, which lost 6 bases and 2 bases, there was a span of 11 bases.

The chain is built from TRBV27 and TRBJ1-5; 11 bases align to TRBD1. With 4 bases clipped from V and 4 bases from J, the junction kept 3 bases outside the gene matches. Germline V lookup: CDR1 MNHEY, CDR2 SMNVEV (reference sequence). This CDR3 is 15 amino acids long. DNA of the CDR3: TGTGCCAGCAGTTCCGGGACAGGGGGGAATCAGCCCCAGCATTTT. This translates into CASSSGTGGNQPQHF.

The chain links TRBV4-2 to TRBJ2-3; D perhaps matches TRBD2 (6 bases). The CDR3 loop spans 15 amino acids. CDR1 is LGHNA, CDR2 YNFKEQ, per germline. V lost 1 base and J 6 bases, leaving 14 bases between the germline ends. The CDR3 nucleotides read TGTGCCAGCAGCCAAGGGGCTAGCGAATTCGATACGCAGTATTTT. This sequence encodes CASSQGASEFDTQYF.

This rearrangement joins TRBV19 to TRBJ1-2, with 8 bases aligning to TRBD1. V lost 4 bases and J lost 3; bases outside the gene matches: 7. Germline CDR1 LNHDA, CDR2 SQIVND (reference sequence). The CDR3 spans 15 residues. Here the CDR3 DNA reads TGTGCCAGTAGTACTCGGACAGGGAAAGACTATGGCTACACCTTC. Protein: CASSTRTGKDYGYTF.

About this clone itself: Additional DNA sequences in this sample encode the identical CDR3. V is TRBV5-1 and J is TRBJ2-7; 7 nucleotides line up with TRBD2. The CDR3 spans 14 residues. Germline CDR1 reads SGHRS; CDR2 reads YFSETQ. The V and J ends lost 4 bases and 3 bases, in that order; junction bases with no gene match: 7. In DNA, the CDR3 is TGCGCCAGCAGCGTTTCGGGAGGTGGCTACGAGCAGTACTTC. It yields the protein CASSVSGGGYEQYF.

The chain joins TRBV19 to TRBJ2-7; 8 positions agree with TRBD1. The CDR3 length is 15 residues. Germline CDR1 reads LNHDA; CDR2 reads SQIVND (reference sequence). V shed 4 bases and J 1 base; nucleotides not matched to a gene: 6. For the CDR3, the DNA is TGTGCCAGTAGTAGAACGGGACAGGATTCCTACGAGCAGTACTTC. Protein product: CASSRTGQDSYEQYF.

The chain recombines TRBV19 with TRBJ1-2; D not resolved. The germline gives CDR1 LNHDA, CDR2 SQIVND (reference sequence). The germline V and J ends were trimmed by 3 bases and 8 bases, with 7 bases remaining between them. This CDR3 is built from 11 residues. The CDR3 sequence is CASSIARGYTF. The CDR3 coding sequence is TGTGCCAGTAGTATTGCCAGGGGCTACACCTTC. Full variable domain (missing parts from reference TRBV19 and TRBJ1-2): DGGITQSPKYLFRKEGQNVTLSCEQNLNHDAMYWYRQDPGQGLRLIYYSQIVNDFQKGDIAEGYSVSREKKESFPLTVTSAQKNPTAFYLCASSIARGYTFGSGTRLTVV.

A note on this clone: Other DNA variants within this sample encode the same CDR3. In DNA form, the CDR3 reads TGTGCCAGCAGTGAATATAAGGGGGGGGGAGATACGCAGTATTTT. It codes for CASSEYKGGGDTQYF. The chain combines TRBV25-1 with TRBJ2-3, with a weak D call TRBD2 (7 bases). The CDR3 is made up of 15 amino acids. Between the trimmed V and J ends, which lost 0 bases and 5 bases, there was a span of 12 bases. Germline V gives CDR1 MGHDK, CDR2 SYGVNS.

The sample holds a few counts of this clone. The CDR3 loop reads CASSPGGRQGEQFF. The CDR3, as DNA: TGTGCCAGCTCGCCAGGGGGCCGACAGGGTGAGCAGTTCTTC. The chain carries TRBV18 and TRBJ2-1, with TRBD1 matching over 8 bases. Germline loops: CDR1 KGHSH, CDR2 LQKENI. There are 14 residues in the CDR3. V lost 6 bases to trimming and J lost 9 bases; unmatched junction nucleotides: 10.

The chain employs TRBV7-2 and TRBJ1-5; D call uncertain. This CDR3 contains 13 residues. Germline V lookup: CDR1 SGHTA, CDR2 FQGNSA. V lost 4 bases to trimming and J lost 6 bases, with 10 bases between them. Here the CDR3 reads CASSSTRGQPQHF. The CDR3 DNA sequence: TGTGCCAGCAGCTCAACGAGAGGTCAGCCCCAGCATTTT.

This rearrangement joins TRBV29-1 to TRBJ1-2; D possibly corresponds to TRBD1 (6 bases). Germline V gene data show CDR1 as SQVTM and CDR2 as ANQGSEA. There are 11 residues in the CDR3. V lost 7 bases and J lost 4, with 10 bases in between. For the CDR3, the DNA is TGCAGCGCACAGGGAAGCTATGGCTACACCTTC. Residues: CSAQGSYGYTF.

CDR3 DNA sequence: TGTGCCAGCAGCCAAGGAGTGAACACTGAAGCTTTCTTT. This gives the protein CASSQGVNTEAFF. The chain is built from TRBV4-2 and TRBJ1-1; D gene ambiguous. Germline V gene data show CDR1 as LGHNA and CDR2 as YNFKEQ. Trimming removed 1 base from V and 0 bases from J, with 3 bases in between. The CDR3 contains 13 residues.

Only one count was recorded for this clone. The chain recombines TRBV20-1 with TRBJ1-1; no reliable D call. CDR3 length: 11 residues. Germline lookup yields CDR1 DFQATT and CDR2 SNEGSKA (reference sequence). Trimming left V 3 bases short and J 4 bases short, with 6 bases between. The CDR3 DNA reads as TGCAGTGCTAGTCGGGGCACTGAAGCTTTCTTT. Translating gives CSASRGTEAFF.